A selection of T cell receptor beta chains follows, all from one sample in a study of blood T cell repertoires in COVID-19. TCRdb's table, derived via immunoSEQ multiplex PCR, lists solely in-frame clones and lacks some. Of about 200,000 clones in the sample, approximately 86% were seen once. What was sequenced was peripheral blood. The receptors stem from a man in his fifties or sixties with acute or convalescent COVID-19. Both conserved end residues are part of each CDR3. Each record gives: D gene, clone size, J gene, V gene, CDR3 protein, CDR3 DNA. A D gene is named only where the DNA matches it firmly. Clone size, where shown, is once, few, many, or a class for clones that have expanded.

TRBD2	.	TRBJ2-3	TRBV5-4	CASSLPLAGLTDTQYF	TGTGCCAGCAGCTTGCCCCTAGCGGGGCTCACAGATACGCAGTATTTT
.	few	TRBJ1-1	TRBV28	CASKGGSTEAFF	TGTGCCAGCAAGGGGGGGAGCACTGAAGCTTTCTTT
TRBD2	.	TRBJ2-4	TRBV11-2	CASSEVRGGRGIQYF	TGTGCCAGCAGCGAAGTGCGGGGGGGCCGTGGCATTCAGTACTTC
TRBD2	.	TRBJ2-6	TRBV18	CASSKSSGGASGANVLTF	TGTGCCAGCTCGAAGTCTAGCGGGGGGGCCTCCGGGGCCAACGTCCTGACTTTC
TRBD2	.	TRBJ2-7	TRBV11-1	CASSSTSGGPYEQYF	TGTGCCAGCAGCTCCACTAGCGGGGGCCCCTACGAGCAGTACTTC
.	.	TRBJ1-3	TRBV3-1/TRBV3-2	CASSQDPGPSGNTIYF	TGTGCCAGCAGCCAAGATCCAGGTCCCTCTGGAAACACCATATATTTT
.	.	TRBJ1-1	TRBV29-1	CSVESFRTEAFF	TGCAGCGTTGAATCCTTCCGGACTGAAGCTTTCTTT
.	once	TRBJ2-7	TRBV5-8	CASSLTRNSYEQYF	TGTGCCAGCAGCTTAACCAGGAACTCCTACGAGCAGTACTTC
TRBD1	.	TRBJ1-2	TRBV28	CASRPGQRVYGYTF	TGTGCCAGCAGACCGGGACAGAGGGTCTATGGCTACACCTTC
TRBD1	.	TRBJ1-2	TRBV27	CASSLLGQGASGYTF	TGTGCCAGCAGTTTACTGGGACAGGGGGCGAGTGGCTACACCTTC
.	.	TRBJ2-1	TRBV14	CASSQLVTGFSNEQFF	TGTGCCAGCAGCCAACTTGTAACAGGATTTTCCAATGAGCAGTTCTTC
.	.	TRBJ1-1	TRBV6-5	CASTLQGGGNTEAFF	TGTGCCAGCACCTTACAGGGAGGGGGAAACACTGAAGCTTTCTTT
.	.	TRBJ2-7	TRBV7-9	CASSLEAGEQYF	TGTGCCAGCAGCTTAGAGGCGGGGGAGCAGTACTTC
TRBD1	.	TRBJ2-5	TRBV7-3	CASSLTQWDRGQETQYF	TGTGCCAGCAGCTTAACTCAGTGGGACAGAGGGCAAGAGACCCAGTACTTC
.	.	TRBJ1-5	TRBV6-5	CASIKQGQGQPQHF	TGTGCCAGCATTAAGCAGGGCCAAGGACAGCCCCAGCATTTT
.	.	TRBJ1-3	TRBV6-2/TRBV6-3	CASSSHHTSGNTIYF	TGTGCCAGCAGCTCACATCATACCTCTGGAAACACCATATATTTT
.	.	TRBJ1-5	TRBV6-5	CASSLQGNNQPQHF	TGTGCCAGCAGCCTACAGGGAAACAATCAGCCCCAGCATTTT
.	.	TRBJ2-7	TRBV6-5	CASSYQGEQYF	TGTGCCAGCAGTTACCAGGGCGAGCAGTACTTC
TRBD1	.	TRBJ2-7	TRBV9	CASSLGQDTYEQYF	TGTGCCAGCAGCCTTGGACAGGATACCTACGAGCAGTACTTC
.	.	TRBJ2-3	TRBV19	CASRLQGSADTQYF	TGTGCCAGTAGACTACAGGGTAGTGCAGATACGCAGTATTTT
TRBD1	few	TRBJ1-6	TRBV7-8	CASSSDRVRNSPLHF	TGTGCCAGCAGCTCCGACAGGGTTCGAAATTCACCCCTCCACTTT
.	.	TRBJ1-5	TRBV27	CASSPVGGLWQPQHF	TGTGCCAGCAGTCCGGTTGGAGGGCTATGGCAGCCCCAGCATTTT
TRBD2	.	TRBJ2-5	TRBV18	CASSPLSGGWGETQYF	TGTGCCAGCTCTCCACTTAGCGGGGGCTGGGGGGAGACCCAGTACTTC
.	.	TRBJ2-1	TRBV29-1	CSVRGGGSQFF	TGCAGCGTCCGAGGGGGAGGGAGTCAGTTCTTC
.	.	TRBJ1-4	TRBV7-2	CASSFSSQGYEKLFF	TGTGCCAGCAGCTTTTCGAGTCAGGGATATGAAAAACTGTTTTTT
.	.	TRBJ1-5	TRBV15	CATSRTGTLGNQPQHF	TGTGCCACCAGCAGGACCGGGACATTGGGCAATCAGCCCCAGCATTTT
TRBD1	.	TRBJ2-7	TRBV7-9	CASSLNRDRGHEQYF	TGTGCCAGCAGCTTAAACCGGGACAGGGGCCACGAGCAGTACTTC